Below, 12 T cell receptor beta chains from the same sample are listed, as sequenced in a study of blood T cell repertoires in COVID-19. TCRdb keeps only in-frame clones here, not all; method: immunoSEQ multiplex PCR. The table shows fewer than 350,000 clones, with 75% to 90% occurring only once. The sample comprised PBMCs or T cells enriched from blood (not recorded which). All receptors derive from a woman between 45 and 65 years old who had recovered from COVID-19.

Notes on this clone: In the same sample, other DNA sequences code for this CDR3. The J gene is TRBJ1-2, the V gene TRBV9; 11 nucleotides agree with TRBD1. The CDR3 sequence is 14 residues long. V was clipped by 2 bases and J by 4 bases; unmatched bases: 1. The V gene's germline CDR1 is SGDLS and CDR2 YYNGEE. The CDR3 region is CASSVGTGGYGYTF. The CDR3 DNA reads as TGTGCCAGCAGCGTCGGGACAGGGGGCTATGGCTACACCTTC.

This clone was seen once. CDR3 coding DNA: TGTGCCAGTAGTGCCGAGCCCCGGGACAGTTATCTTAATCAGCCCCAGCATTTT. It is translated as CASSAEPRDSYLNQPQHF. The chain couples TRBV19 to TRBJ1-5; 7 bases map to TRBD1. The V gene end was trimmed by 5 bases and the J gene end by 4 bases; junction bases not matched to a gene: 17. The germline V gene has CDR1 LNHDA and CDR2 SQIVND (reference sequence). This CDR3 is 18 amino acids long.

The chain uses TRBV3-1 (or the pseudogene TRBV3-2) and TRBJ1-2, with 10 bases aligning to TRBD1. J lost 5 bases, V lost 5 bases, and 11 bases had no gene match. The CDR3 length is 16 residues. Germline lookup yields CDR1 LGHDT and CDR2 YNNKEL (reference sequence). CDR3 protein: CASSVRQGAGEYGYTF. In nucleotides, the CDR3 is TGTGCCAGCAGCGTGCGACAGGGGGCAGGAGAATATGGCTACACCTTC.

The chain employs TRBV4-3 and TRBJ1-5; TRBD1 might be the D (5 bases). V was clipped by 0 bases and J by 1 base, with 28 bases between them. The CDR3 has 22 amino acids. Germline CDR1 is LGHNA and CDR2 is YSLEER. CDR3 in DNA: TGCGCCAGCAGCCAAGATTGGCGTCCTTTTAGGGGTCATTTTTCGAGCAATCAGCCCCAGCATTTT. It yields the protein CASSQDWRPFRGHFSSNQPQHF.

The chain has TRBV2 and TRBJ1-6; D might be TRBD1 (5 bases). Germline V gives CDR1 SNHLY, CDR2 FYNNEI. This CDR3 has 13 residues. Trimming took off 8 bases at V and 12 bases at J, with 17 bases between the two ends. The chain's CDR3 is CASSSGGPGPLHF. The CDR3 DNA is TGTGCCAGCTCATCGGGGGGACCCGGACCCCTCCACTTT.

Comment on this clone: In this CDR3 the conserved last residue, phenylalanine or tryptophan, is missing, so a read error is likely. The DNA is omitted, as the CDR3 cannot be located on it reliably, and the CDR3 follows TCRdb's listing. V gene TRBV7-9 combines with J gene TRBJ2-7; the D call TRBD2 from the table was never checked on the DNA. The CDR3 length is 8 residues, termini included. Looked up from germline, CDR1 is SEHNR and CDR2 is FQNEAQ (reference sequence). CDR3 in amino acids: CASSLVLC.

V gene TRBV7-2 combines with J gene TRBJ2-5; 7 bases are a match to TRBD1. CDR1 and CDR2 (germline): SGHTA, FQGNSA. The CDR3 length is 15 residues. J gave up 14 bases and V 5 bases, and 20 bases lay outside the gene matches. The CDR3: CASSNDMGQSLVTYF. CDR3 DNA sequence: TGTGCCAGCAGCAACGATATGGGACAGTCATTAGTTACTTACTTC. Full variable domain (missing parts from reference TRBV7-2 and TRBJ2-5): GAGVSQSPSNKVTEKGKDVELRCDPISGHTALYWYRQSLGQGLEFLIYFQGNSAPDKSGLPSDRFSAERTGGSVSTLTIQRTQQEDSAVYLCASSNDMGQSLVTYFGPGTRLLVL.

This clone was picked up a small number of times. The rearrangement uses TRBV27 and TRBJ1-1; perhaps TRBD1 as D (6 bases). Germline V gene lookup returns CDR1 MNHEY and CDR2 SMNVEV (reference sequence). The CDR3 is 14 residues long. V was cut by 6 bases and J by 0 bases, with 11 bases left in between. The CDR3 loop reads CASSATGMNTEAFF. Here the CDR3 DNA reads TGTGCCAGCAGCGCAACAGGGATGAACACTGAAGCTTTCTTT.

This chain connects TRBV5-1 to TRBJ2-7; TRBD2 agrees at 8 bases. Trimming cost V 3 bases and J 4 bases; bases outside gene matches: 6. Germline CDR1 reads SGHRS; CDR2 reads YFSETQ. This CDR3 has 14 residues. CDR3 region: CASSYLGGGYEQYF. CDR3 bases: TGCGCCAGCAGCTATTTAGGCGGGGGGTACGAGCAGTACTTC.

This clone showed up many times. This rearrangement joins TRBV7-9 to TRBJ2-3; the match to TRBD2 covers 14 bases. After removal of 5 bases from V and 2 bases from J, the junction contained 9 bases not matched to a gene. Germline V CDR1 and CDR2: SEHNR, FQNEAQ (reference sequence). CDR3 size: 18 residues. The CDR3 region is CASSPGTSGSWNTDTQYF. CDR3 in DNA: TGTGCCAGCAGCCCAGGGACTAGCGGGAGTTGGAACACAGATACGCAGTATTTT.

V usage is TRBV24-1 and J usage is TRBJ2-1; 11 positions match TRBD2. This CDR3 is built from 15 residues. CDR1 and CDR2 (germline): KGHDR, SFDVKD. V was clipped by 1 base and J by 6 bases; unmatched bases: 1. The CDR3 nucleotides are TGTGCCACCAGTGATTTTCTAGCGGGGGGCAATGAGCAGTTCTTC. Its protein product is CATSDFLAGGNEQFF.

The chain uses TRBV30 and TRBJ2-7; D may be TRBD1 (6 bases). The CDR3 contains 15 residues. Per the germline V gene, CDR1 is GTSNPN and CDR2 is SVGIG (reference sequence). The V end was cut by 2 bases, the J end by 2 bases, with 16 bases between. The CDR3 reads CAWSTQRDNTYEQYF. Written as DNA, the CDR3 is TGTGCCTGGAGTACCCAAAGGGACAACACCTACGAGCAGTACTTC.